This TCR beta chain came from a study of blood T cell repertoires in COVID-19. The wider study: Material from acute and convalescent COVID-19 was sourced from the United States, Italy and Spain. In each case, the material was cDNA or gDNA derived from T cells, B-cell-depleted T cells, or PBMCs.

Per the authors' pipeline: Amplification of reference gene primers provided the estimated nucleated cell counts. Sequencing used immunoSEQ multiplex PCR; TCRdb keeps in-frame clones, though not all of them. The DNA gave D and trimming, while V, J and clone size come from that table. The table lists about 120,000 clones, 90% of them singletons. The CDR3 runs 16 residues. Germline assignment: CDR1 LGHNA and CDR2 YSLEER. The V end lost 0 bases, the J end lost 1 base, and 12 bases lay between the germline ends. The sequence derives from a human donor with active COVID-19. The donor label of this sample is uncertain. Sequencing input: peripheral blood. V usage is TRBV4-3 and J usage is TRBJ2-5, with D tentatively TRBD1 (6 bases). The CDR3 here is CASSQEGQGLQETQYF. The CDR3 bases are TGCGCCAGCAGCCAAGAAGGTCAGGGGCTCCAAGAGACCCAGTACTTC.